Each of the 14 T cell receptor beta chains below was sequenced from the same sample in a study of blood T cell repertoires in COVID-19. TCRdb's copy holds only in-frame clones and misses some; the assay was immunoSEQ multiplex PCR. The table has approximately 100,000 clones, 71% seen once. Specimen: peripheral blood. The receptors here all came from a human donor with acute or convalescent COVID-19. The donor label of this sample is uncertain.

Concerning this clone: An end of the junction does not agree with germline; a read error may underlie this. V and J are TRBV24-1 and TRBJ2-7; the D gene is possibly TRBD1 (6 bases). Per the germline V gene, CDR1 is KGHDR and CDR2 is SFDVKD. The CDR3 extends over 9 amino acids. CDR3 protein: CATSTGIAF. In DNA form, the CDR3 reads TGTGCCACCAGCACAGGGATTGCCTTC.

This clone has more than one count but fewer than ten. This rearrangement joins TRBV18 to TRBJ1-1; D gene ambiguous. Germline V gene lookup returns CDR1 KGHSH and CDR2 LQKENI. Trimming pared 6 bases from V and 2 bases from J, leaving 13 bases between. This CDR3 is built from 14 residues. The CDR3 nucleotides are TGTGCCAGCTCCCGAGACAACCGAAACACTGAAGCTTTCTTT. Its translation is CASSRDNRNTEAFF. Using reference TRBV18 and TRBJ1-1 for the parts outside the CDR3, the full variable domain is NAGVMQNPRHLVRRRGQEARLRCSPMKGHSHVYWYRQLPEEGLKFMVYLQKENIIDESGMPKERFSAEFPKEGPSILRIQQVVRGDSAAYFCASSRDNRNTEAFFGQGTRLTVV.

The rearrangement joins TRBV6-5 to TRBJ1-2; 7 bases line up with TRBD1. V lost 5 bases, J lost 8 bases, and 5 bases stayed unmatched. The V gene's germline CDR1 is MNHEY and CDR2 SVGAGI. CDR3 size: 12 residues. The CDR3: CASSRQGYGYTF. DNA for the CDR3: TGTGCCAGCAGTCGACAGGGCTACGGCTACACCTTC.

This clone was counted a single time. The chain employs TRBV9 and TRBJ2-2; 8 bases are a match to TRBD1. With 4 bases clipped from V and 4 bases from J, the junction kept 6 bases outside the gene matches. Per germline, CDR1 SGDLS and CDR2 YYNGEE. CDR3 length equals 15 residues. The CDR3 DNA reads TGTGCCAGCAGCTCGACAGGGGTCACCACCGGGGAGCTGTTTTTT. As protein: CASSSTGVTTGELFF.

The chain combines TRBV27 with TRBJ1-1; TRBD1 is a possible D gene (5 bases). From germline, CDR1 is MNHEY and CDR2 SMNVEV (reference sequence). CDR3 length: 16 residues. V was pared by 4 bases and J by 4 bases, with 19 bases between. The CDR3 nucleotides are TGTGCCAGCAGTTCGTTCCGGGGGGAGTTCAGCACTGAAGCTTTCTTT. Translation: CASSSFRGEFSTEAFF.

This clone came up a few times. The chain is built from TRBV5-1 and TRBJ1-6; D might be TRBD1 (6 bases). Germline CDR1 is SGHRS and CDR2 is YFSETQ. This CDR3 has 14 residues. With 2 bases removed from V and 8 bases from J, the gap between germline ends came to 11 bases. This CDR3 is CASSFTGLDSPLHF. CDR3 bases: TGCGCCAGCAGCTTCACAGGGTTGGATTCACCCCTCCACTTT. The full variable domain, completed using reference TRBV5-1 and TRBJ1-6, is KAGVTQTPRYLIKTRGQQVTLSCSPISGHRSVSWYQQTPGQGLQFLFEYFSETQRNKGNFPGRFSGRQFSNSRSEMNVSTLELGDSALYLCASSFTGLDSPLHFGNGTRLTVT.

CDR3 sequence (DNA): TGTGCCAGCAGTTCTTGGACAGGGGGCACAGATACGCAGTATTTT. Translating it yields CASSSWTGGTDTQYF. The chain carries TRBV28 and TRBJ2-3; TRBD1 matches at 9 bases. Germline values: CDR1 MDHEN, CDR2 SYDVKM. The CDR3 has 15 residues. V lost 4 bases, J lost 1 base, and 3 bases stayed unmatched.

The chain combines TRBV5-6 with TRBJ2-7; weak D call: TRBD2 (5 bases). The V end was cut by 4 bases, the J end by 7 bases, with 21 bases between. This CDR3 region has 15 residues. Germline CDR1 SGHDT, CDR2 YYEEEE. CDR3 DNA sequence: TGTGCCAGCAGCCGCCGGTCGGTAGCGTCTATTGAGCAGTACGTC. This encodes CASSRRSVASIEQYV.

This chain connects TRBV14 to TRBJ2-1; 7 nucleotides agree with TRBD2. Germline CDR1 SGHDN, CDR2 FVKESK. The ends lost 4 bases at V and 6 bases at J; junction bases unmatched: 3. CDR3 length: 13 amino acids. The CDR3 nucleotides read TGTGCCAGCAGCCCCCAGCGGGGCAATGAGCAGTTCTTC. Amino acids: CASSPQRGNEQFF.

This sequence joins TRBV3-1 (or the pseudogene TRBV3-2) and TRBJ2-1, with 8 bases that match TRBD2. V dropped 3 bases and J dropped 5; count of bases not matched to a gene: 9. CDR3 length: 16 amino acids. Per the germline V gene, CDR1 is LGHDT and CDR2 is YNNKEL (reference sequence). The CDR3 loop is CASSHLWAGGNNEQFF. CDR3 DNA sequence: TGTGCCAGCAGCCACCTTTGGGCGGGGGGAAACAATGAGCAGTTCTTC.

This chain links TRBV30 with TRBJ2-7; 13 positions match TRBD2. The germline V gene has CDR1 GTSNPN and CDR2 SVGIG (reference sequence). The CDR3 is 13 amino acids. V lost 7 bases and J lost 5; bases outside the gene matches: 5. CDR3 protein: CAYGLAGDHEQYF. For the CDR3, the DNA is TGTGCCTACGGACTAGCGGGGGACCACGAGCAGTACTTC. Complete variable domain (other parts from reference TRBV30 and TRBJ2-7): SQTIHQWPATLVQPVGSPLSLECTVEGTSNPNLYWYRQAAGRGLQLLFYSVGIGQISSEVPQNLSASRPQDRQFILSSKKLLLSDSGFYLCAYGLAGDHEQYFGPGTRLTVT.

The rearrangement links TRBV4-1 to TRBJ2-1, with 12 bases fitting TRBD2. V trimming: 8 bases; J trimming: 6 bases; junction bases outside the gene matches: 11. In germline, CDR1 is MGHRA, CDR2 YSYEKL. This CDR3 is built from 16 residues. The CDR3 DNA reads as TGCGCCAGCCGAGGAACTAGCGGGGGGACTGGCAATGAGCAGTTCTTC. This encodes CASRGTSGGTGNEQFF.

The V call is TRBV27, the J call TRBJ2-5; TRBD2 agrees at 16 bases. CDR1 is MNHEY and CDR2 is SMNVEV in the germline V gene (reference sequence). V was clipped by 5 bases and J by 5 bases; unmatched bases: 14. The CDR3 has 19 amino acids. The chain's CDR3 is CASSPGLAGGRPGRETQYF. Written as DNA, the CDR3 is TGTGCCAGCAGTCCGGGACTAGCGGGAGGGAGGCCCGGGAGGGAGACCCAGTACTTC.

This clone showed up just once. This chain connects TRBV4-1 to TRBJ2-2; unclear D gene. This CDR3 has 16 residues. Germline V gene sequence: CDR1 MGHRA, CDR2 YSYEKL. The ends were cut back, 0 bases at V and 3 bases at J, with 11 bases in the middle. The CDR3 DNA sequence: TGCGCCAGCAGCCAAGACAGGTTACTCGACACCGGGGAGCTGTTTTTT. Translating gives CASSQDRLLDTGELFF.